Here is one T cell receptor beta chain with its context. The sample comes from a study of cytomegalovirus exposure and HLA in healthy donors. Primers: 60 Vbeta forward and 13 Jbeta reverse. The data were produced by immunoSEQ multiplex PCR, yet TCRdb's version contains in-frame clones alone and is incomplete. The clone table shows approximately 110,000 clones, with the ten largest holding around 2.9%. The CDR3 has 14 residues. V shed 2 bases, J shed 7 bases, and the junction held 4 bases outside the gene matches. CDR1 and CDR2 (germline): SGHRS, YFSETQ. This receptor was identified in a man younger than 45 in good health and CMV-seronegative. The sequenced material came from PBMCs. The gene calls are TRBV5-1 and TRBJ2-1; 9 nucleotides align to TRBD2. The CDR3: CASSFAGGLNEQFF. In DNA form, the CDR3 reads TGCGCCAGCAGCTTCGCGGGAGGGCTTAATGAGCAGTTCTTC.